This entry describes one T cell receptor (beta chain). Its specificity is unknown. Trimming stripped 5 bases from V and 0 bases from J, with 10 bases between. There are 15 residues in the CDR3. Germline V lookup: CDR1 SGHTA, CDR2 FQGNSA. Clones were read by immunoSEQ multiplex PCR, and TCRdb kept only the in-frame ones, dropping some. The profile covers about 58,000 clones, with approximately 90% appearing a single time and 1% to 1.5% taken by the ten largest. This sample was included in a study of OX40 agonist ivuxolimab in advanced cancers. Study-level points and caveats: At 0.1-3.0 mg/kg, partial responders had clonal expansion among the lowest observed. On average, CD8+ T cells had more expanded clones than CD4+.

The chain combines TRBV7-2 with TRBJ1-4; D not resolved. This TCR derives from an adult with an advanced solid tumor such as melanoma, head and neck, liver or kidney cancer. The material was CD4+ or CD8+ T cells sorted from blood, obtained in a trial of the OX40 agonist ivuxolimab. The CDR3 reads CASSRSPATNEKLFF. The CDR3 DNA reads TGTGCCAGCAGCCGGAGCCCTGCAACTAATGAAAAACTGTTTTTT.